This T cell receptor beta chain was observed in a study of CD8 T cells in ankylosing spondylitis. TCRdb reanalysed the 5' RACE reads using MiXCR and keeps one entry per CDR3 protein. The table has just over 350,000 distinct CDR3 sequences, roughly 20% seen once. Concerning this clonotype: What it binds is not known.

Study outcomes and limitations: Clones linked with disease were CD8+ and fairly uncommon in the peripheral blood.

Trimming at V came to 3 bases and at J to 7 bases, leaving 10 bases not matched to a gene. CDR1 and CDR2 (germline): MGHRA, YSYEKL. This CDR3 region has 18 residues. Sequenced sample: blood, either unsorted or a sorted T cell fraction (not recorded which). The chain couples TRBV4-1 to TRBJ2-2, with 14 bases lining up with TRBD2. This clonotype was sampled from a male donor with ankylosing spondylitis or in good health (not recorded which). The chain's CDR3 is CASSQGLAGVFSGGELFF. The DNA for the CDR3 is TGCGCCAGCAGCCAGGGACTAGCGGGGGTGTTTTCGGGCGGGGAGCTGTTTTTT.